The text below deals with one T cell receptor beta chain. The antigen remains unidentified. Germline V gene lookup returns CDR1 SEHNR and CDR2 FQNEAQ (reference sequence). CDR3 size: 15 residues. V trimming: 5 bases; J trimming: 0 bases; junction bases outside the gene matches: 3. The protocol was immunoSEQ multiplex PCR, while the TCRdb copy is restricted to in-frame clones and leaves out a portion. The table shows some 150,000 clones, with about 94% occurring only once. This sample is part of a study of cytomegalovirus exposure and HLA in healthy donors. General study findings and limits: Most sequenced TCRs were rare (though some public TCRs occurred in many donors).

The receptor was isolated from a man between 18 and 35 years old in good health and CMV-seropositive. The material sequenced was PBMCs. The chain couples TRBV7-9 to TRBJ1-4, with TRBD1 matching 7 bases. The CDR3 reads CASSPTGPTNEKLFF. CDR3 DNA sequence: TGTGCCAGCAGCCCGACAGGGCCAACTAATGAAAAACTGTTTTTT. Using reference TRBV7-9 and TRBJ1-4 for the parts outside the CDR3, the full variable domain is DTGVSQNPRHKITKRGQNVTFRCDPISEHNRLYWYRQTLGQGPEFLTYFQNEAQLEKSRLLSDRFSAERPKGSFSTLEIQRTEQGDSAMYLCASSPTGPTNEKLFFGSGTQLSVL.